This entry concerns a single TCR beta chain. Trimming removed 6 bases from V and 5 bases from J; junction bases left unmatched: 12. The CDR3 has 15 residues. The germline gives CDR1 MDHEN, CDR2 SYDVKM. Sequencing was performed with immunoSEQ multiplex PCR; in TCRdb, only in-frame clones are kept and a portion is missing. The sample has approximately 440,000 clones, approximately 77% seen once. This sample is drawn from a study of shared clonotypes between healthy human individuals. Those who donated were healthy HIV-negative adults, with no recent acute infections or vaccinations reported. Unsorted samples drew genomic DNA from 85 million to 90 million PBMCs.

The sequenced sample consisted of PBMCs. The V call is TRBV28, the J call TRBJ2-7, with 8 bases identical to TRBD1. This receptor was obtained from a woman between 35 and 50 years old in good health. Some clones in this sample may be carry-over from other donors' samples. CDR3 loop: CASSASDRDSHEQYF. For the CDR3, the DNA is TGTGCCAGCAGCGCATCGGACAGGGACAGCCACGAGCAGTACTTC. Together with reference TRBV28 and TRBJ2-7, the CDR3 gives the full variable domain: DVKVTQSSRYLVKRTGEKVFLECVQDMDHENMFWYRQDPGLGLRLIYFSYDVKMKEKGDIPEGYSVSREKKERFSLILESASTNQTSMYLCASSASDRDSHEQYFGPGTRLTVT.